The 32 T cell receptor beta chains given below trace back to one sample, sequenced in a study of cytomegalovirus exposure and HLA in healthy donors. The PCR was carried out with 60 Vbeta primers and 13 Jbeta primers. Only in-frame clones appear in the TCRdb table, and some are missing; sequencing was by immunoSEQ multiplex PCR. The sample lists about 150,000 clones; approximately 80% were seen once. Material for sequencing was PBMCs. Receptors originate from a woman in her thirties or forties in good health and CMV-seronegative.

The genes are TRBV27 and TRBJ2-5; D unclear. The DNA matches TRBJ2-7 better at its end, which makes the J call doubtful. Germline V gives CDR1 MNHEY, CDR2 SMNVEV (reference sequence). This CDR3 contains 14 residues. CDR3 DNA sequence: TGTGCCAGCAGTGTCTCAGGATCCTCCTACGAGCAGTACTTC. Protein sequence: CASSVSGSSYEQYF.

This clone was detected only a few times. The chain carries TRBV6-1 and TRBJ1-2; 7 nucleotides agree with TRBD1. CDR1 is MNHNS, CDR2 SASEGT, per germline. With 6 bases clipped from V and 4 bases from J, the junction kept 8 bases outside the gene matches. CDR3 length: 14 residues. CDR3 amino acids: CASRITGAGYGYTF. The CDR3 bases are TGTGCCAGCAGAATCACAGGGGCAGGCTATGGCTACACCTTC.

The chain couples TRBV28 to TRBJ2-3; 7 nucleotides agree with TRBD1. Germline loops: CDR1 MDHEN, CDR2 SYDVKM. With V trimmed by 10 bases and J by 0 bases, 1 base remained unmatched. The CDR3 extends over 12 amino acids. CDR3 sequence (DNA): TGTGCCACGACAGGGAGCACAGATACGCAGTATTTT. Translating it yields CATTGSTDTQYF.

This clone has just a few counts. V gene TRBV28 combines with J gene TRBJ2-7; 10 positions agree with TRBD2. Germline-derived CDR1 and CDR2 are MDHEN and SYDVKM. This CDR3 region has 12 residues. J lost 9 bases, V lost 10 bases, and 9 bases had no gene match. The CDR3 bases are TGTGCCACCGGGACTAGCGCAGTTGCGCAGTACTTC. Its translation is CATGTSAVAQYF.

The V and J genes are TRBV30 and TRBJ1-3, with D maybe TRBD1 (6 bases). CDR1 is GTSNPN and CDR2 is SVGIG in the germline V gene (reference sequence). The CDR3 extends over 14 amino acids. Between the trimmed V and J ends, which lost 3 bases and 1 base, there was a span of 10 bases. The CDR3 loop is CAWREQGSGNTIYF. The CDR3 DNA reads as TGTGCCTGGAGGGAACAGGGATCTGGAAACACCATATATTTT. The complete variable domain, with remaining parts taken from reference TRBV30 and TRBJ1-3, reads SQTIHQWPATLVQPVGSPLSLECTVEGTSNPNLYWYRQAAGRGLQLLFYSVGIGQISSEVPQNLSASRPQDRQFILSSKKLLLSDSGFYLCAWREQGSGNTIYFGEGSWLTVV.

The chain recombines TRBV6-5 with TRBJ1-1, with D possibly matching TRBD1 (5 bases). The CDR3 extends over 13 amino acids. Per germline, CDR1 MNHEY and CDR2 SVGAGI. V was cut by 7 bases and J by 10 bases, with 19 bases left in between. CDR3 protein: CASTPNPHQGAFF. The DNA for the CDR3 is TGTGCCAGCACCCCGAACCCTCATCAGGGAGCTTTCTTT.

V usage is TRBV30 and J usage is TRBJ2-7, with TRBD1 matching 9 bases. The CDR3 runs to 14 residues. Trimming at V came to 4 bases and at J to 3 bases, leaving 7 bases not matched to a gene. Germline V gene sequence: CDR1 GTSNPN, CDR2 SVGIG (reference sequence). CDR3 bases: TGTGCCTGGACCCCATGGACAGGGGACTACGAGCAGTACTTC. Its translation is CAWTPWTGDYEQYF.

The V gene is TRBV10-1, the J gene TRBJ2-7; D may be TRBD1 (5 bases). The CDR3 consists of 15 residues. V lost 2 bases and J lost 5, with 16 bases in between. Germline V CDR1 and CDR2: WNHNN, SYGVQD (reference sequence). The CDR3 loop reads CASSEGLGAYHEQYF. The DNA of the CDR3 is TGCGCCAGCAGTGAGGGGTTAGGGGCGTACCACGAGCAGTACTTC.

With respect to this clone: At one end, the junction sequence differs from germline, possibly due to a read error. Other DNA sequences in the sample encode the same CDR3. This CDR3 is CASSLGLPTYNEQFF. The CDR3 nucleotides are TGTGCCAGCAGCTTAGGACTACCTACCTACAATGAACAGTTCTTC. V is TRBV5-4 and J is TRBJ2-1; D is possibly TRBD2 (6 bases). The CDR3 totals 15 residues. Germline V gene sequence: CDR1 SGHNT, CDR2 YYREEE (reference sequence).

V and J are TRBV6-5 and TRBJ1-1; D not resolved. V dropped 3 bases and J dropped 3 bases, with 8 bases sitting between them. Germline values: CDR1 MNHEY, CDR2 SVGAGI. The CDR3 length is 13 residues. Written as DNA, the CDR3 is TGTGCCAGCAGTTATTACGGAGACACTGAAGCTTTCTTT. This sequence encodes CASSYYGDTEAFF.

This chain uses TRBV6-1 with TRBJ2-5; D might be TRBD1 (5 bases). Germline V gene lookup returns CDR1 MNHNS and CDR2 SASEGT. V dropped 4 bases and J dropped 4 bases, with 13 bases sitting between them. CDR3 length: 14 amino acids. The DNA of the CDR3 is TGTGCCAGCAGTGGCCTGGGGCGCGGAGAGACCCAGTACTTC. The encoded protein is CASSGLGRGETQYF.

CDR3 nucleotide sequence: TGCGCCAGCAGGGACCAGGGGAACACTGAAGCTTTCTTT. Encoded protein: CASRDQGNTEAFF. The rearrangement uses TRBV5-1 and TRBJ1-1, with D possibly matching TRBD1 (5 bases). Trimming removed 5 bases from V and 1 base from J, with 9 bases in between. This CDR3 has 13 amino acids. Germline V gene data show CDR1 as SGHRS and CDR2 as YFSETQ.

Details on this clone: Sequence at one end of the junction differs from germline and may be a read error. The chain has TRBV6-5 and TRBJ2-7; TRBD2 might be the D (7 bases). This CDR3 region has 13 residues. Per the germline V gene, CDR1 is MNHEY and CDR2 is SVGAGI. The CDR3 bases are TGTGCCAGCAGCACGGCGTTGGGGAGGGACAAGGGTTTC. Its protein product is CASSTALGRDKGF.

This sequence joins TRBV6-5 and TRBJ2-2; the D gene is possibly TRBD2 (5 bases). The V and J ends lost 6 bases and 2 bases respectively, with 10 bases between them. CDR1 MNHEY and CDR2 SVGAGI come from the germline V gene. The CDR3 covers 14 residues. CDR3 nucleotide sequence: TGTGCCAGCAGAAGGAGCGGTAACACCGGGGAGCTGTTTTTT. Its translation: CASRRSGNTGELFF.

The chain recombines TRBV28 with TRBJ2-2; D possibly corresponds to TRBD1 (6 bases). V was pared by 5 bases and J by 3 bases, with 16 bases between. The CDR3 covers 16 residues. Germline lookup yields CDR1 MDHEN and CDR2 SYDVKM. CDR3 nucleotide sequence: TGTGCCAGCAGTCCCCAAGGCAGGGGCGACACCGGGGAGCTGTTTTTT. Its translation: CASSPQGRGDTGELFF. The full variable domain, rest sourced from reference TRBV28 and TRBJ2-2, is DVKVTQSSRYLVKRTGEKVFLECVQDMDHENMFWYRQDPGLGLRLIYFSYDVKMKEKGDIPEGYSVSREKKERFSLILESASTNQTSMYLCASSPQGRGDTGELFFGEGSRLTVL.

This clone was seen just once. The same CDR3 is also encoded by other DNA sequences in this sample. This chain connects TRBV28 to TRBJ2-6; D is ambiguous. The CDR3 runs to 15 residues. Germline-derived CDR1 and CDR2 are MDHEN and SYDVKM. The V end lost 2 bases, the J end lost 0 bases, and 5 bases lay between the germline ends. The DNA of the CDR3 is TGTGCCAGCAGTTTACCCGGCTCTGGGGCCAACGTCCTGACTTTC. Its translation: CASSLPGSGANVLTF.

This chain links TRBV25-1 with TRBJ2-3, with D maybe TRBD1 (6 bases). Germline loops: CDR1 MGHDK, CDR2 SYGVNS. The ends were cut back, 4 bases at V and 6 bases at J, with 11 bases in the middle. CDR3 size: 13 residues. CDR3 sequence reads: CASSVAGEDTQYF. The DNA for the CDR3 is TGTGCCAGCAGTGTGGCAGGGGAGGATACGCAGTATTTT. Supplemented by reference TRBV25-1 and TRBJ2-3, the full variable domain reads EADIYQTPRYLVIGTGKKITLECSQTMGHDKMYWYQQDPGMELHLIHYSYGVNSTEKGDLSSESTVSRIRTEHFPLTLESARPSHTSQYLCASSVAGEDTQYFGPGTRLTVL.

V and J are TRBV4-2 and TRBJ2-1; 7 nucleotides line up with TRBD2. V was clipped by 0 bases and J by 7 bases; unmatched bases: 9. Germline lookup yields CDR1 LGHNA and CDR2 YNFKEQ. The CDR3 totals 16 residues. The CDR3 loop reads CASSQDQRDGGNEQFF. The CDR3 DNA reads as TGTGCCAGCAGCCAAGATCAGCGGGATGGTGGTAATGAGCAGTTCTTC.

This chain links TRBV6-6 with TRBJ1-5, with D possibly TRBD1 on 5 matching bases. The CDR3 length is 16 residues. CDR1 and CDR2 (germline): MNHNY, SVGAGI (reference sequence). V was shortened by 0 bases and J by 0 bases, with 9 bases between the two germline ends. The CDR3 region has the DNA TGTGCCAGCAGTTACTCGGGGCAGCTTAGCAATCAGCCCCAGCATTTT. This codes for CASSYSGQLSNQPQHF.

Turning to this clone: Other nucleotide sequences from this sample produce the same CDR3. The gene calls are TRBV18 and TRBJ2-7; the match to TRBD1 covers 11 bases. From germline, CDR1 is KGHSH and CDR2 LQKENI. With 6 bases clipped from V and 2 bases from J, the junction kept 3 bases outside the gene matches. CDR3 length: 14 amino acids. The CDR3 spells CASSPGQGAYEQYF. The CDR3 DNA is TGTGCCAGCTCTCCGGGACAGGGGGCCTACGAGCAGTACTTC. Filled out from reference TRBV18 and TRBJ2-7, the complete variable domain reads NAGVMQNPRHLVRRRGQEARLRCSPMKGHSHVYWYRQLPEEGLKFMVYLQKENIIDESGMPKERFSAEFPKEGPSILRIQQVVRGDSAAYFCASSPGQGAYEQYFGPGTRLTVT.

CDR3 in DNA: TGTGCCAGCGGGGGGCTAGCGGGAGCGAATGAGCAGTTCTTC. Residues: CASGGLAGANEQFF. The rearrangement uses TRBV6-5 and TRBJ2-1, with TRBD2 identical over 10 bases. Germline CDR1 is MNHEY and CDR2 is SVGAGI. The CDR3 loop spans 14 amino acids. V shed 8 bases and J 7 bases; nucleotides not matched to a gene: 8.

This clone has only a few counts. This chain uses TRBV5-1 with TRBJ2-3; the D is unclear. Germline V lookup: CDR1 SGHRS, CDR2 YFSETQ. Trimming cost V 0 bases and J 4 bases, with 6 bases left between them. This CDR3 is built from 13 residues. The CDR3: CASSLALADTQYF. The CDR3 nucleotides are TGCGCCAGCAGCTTGGCATTAGCAGATACGCAGTATTTT.

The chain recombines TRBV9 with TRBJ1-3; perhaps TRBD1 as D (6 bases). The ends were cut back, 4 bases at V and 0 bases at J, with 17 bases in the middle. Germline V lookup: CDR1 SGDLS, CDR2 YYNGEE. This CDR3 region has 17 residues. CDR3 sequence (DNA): TGTGCCAGCAGCCAACAAGGGGGGGCCTACTCTGGAAACACCATATATTTT. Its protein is CASSQQGGAYSGNTIYF.

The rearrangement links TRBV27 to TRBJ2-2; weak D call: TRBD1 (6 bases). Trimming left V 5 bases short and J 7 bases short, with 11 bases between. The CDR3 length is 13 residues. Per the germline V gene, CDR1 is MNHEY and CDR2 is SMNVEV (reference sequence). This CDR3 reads CASSLSDSGELFF. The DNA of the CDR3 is TGTGCCAGCAGTCTTTCGGACAGCGGGGAGCTGTTTTTT.

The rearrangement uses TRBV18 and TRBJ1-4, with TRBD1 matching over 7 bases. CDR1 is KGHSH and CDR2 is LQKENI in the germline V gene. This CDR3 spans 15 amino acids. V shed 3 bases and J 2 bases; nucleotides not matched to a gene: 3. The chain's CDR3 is CASSPRQGTNEKLFF. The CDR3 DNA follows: TGTGCCAGCTCACCTCGACAGGGCACTAATGAAAAACTGTTTTTT.

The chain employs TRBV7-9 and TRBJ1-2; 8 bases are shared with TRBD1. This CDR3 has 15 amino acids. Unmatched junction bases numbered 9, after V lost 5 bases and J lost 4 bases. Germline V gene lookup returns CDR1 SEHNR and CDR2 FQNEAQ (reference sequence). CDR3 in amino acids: CASSTGGTRGYGYTF. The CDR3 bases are TGTGCCAGCAGCACAGGGGGTACCAGGGGCTATGGCTACACCTTC.

Here the CDR3 reads CASSEAGETGKAFF. CDR3 nucleotides: TGTGCCAGCAGTGAAGCGGGGGAGACAGGGAAGGCTTTCTTT. The rearrangement joins TRBV6-1 to TRBJ1-1, with 7 positions matching TRBD1. The CDR3 extends over 14 amino acids. Trimming at V came to 0 bases and at J to 11 bases, leaving 9 bases not matched to a gene. CDR1 is MNHNS, CDR2 SASEGT, per germline.

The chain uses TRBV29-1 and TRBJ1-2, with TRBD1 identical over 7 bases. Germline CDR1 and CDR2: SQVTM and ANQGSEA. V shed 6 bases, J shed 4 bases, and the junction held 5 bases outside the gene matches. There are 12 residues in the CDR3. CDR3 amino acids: CSVPRDSYGYTF. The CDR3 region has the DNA TGCAGCGTCCCCCGGGACAGCTATGGCTACACCTTC. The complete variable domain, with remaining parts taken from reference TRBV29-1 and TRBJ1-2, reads SAVISQKPSRDICQRGTSLTIQCQVDSQVTMMFWYRQQPGQSLTLIATANQGSEATYESGFVIDKFPISRPNLTFSTLTVSNMSPEDSSIYLCSVPRDSYGYTFGSGTRLTVV.

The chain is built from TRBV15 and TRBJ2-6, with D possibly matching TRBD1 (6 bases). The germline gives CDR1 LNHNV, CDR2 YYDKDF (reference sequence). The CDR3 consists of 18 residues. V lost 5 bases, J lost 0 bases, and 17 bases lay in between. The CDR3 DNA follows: TGTGCCACCAGCCTGATAGGACAGACTTACTCTGGGGCCAACGTCCTGACTTTC. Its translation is CATSLIGQTYSGANVLTF.

CDR3 protein: CASSPPSPTLGGSYEQYF. The CDR3 coding sequence is TGTGCCAGTAGTCCCCCTAGCCCGACGCTCGGAGGCTCCTACGAGCAGTACTTC. J is TRBJ2-7 and V is TRBV19, with D tentatively TRBD2 (5 bases). The CDR3 sequence is 18 residues long. The V end was cut by 5 bases, the J end by 0 bases, with 23 bases between. The germline V gene encodes CDR1 LNHDA and CDR2 SQIVND (reference sequence).

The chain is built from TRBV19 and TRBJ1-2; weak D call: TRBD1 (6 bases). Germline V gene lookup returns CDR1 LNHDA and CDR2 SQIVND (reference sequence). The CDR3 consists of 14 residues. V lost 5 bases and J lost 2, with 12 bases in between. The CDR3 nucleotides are TGTGCCAGTAGTGAACAGGGAACGAACTATGGCTACACCTTC. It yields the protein CASSEQGTNYGYTF.

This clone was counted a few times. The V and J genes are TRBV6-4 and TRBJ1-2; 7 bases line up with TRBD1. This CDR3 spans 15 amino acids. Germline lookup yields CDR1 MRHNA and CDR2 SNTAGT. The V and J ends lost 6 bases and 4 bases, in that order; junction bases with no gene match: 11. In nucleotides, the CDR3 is TGTGCCAGCAGCCCACAGGGGAAAGGCGGCTATGGCTACACCTTC. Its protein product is CASSPQGKGGYGYTF.